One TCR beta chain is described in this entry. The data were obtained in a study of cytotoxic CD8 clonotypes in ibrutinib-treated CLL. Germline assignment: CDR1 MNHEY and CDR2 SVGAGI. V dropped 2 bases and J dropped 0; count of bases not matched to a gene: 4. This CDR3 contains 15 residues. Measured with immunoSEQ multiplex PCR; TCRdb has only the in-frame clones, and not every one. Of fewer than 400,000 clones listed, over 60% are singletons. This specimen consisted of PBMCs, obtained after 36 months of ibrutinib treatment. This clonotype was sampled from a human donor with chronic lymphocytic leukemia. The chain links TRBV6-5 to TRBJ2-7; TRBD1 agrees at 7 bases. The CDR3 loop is CASSYAAGGSYEQYF. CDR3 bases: TGTGCCAGCAGTTACGCGGCAGGGGGCTCCTACGAGCAGTACTTC.